These T cell receptor beta chains were read from a single sample in a study of memory CD4+ T cells and cytomegalovirus serostatus. Method: immunoSEQ multiplex PCR; TCRdb's copy keeps in-frame clones and lacks some. The repertoire holds approximately 46,000 clones, with approximately 74% as singletons. The sequencing sample was made of memory CD4+ T cells from blood. These receptors were collected from an adult in good health and CMV-seropositive. CDR3s include the opening cysteine and the closing phenylalanine or tryptophan. Fields, in order: D gene, J gene, clone size, V gene, CDR3 protein, CDR3 DNA. The D gene is left open where the match is weak. Clone size, where shown, is once, few, many, or a class for clones that have expanded.

D gene: TRBD1
J gene: TRBJ1-6
clone size: few
V gene: TRBV7-8
CDR3 protein: CASRRDRAFYNSPLHF
CDR3 DNA: TGTGCCAGCAGACGAGACAGGGCCTTCTATAATTCACCCCTCCACTTT

D gene: -
J gene: TRBJ1-4
clone size: -
V gene: TRBV10-3
CDR3 protein: CATTLQEQGEKLFF
CDR3 DNA: TGTGCCACCACCCTACAGGAGCAGGGTGAAAAACTGTTTTTT

D gene: -
J gene: TRBJ1-5
clone size: medium-sized
V gene: TRBV2
CDR3 protein: CASSGGSQPQHF
CDR3 DNA: TGTGCCAGCAGTGGAGGGTCCCAGCCCCAGCATTTT

D gene: TRBD1
J gene: TRBJ2-7
clone size: -
V gene: TRBV11-2
CDR3 protein: CASSQLNRDRGSTYEQYF
CDR3 DNA: TGTGCCAGCAGCCAACTGAACCGGGACAGGGGGTCCACCTACGAGCAGTACTTC

D gene: -
J gene: TRBJ2-7
clone size: once
V gene: TRBV9
CDR3 protein: CASSPNPDSEQYF
CDR3 DNA: TGTGCCAGCAGCCCCAACCCCGACAGCGAGCAGTACTTC

D gene: -
J gene: TRBJ1-1
clone size: -
V gene: TRBV7-2
CDR3 protein: CASSLEPGRRIEAFF
CDR3 DNA: TGTGCCAGCAGCCTGGAGCCTGGTCGCCGGATTGAAGCTTTCTTT

D gene: -
J gene: TRBJ1-1
clone size: -
V gene: TRBV10-3
CDR3 protein: CAISDGPPGTEAFF
CDR3 DNA: TGTGCCATCAGTGATGGCCCCCCGGGTACTGAAGCTTTCTTT

D gene: -
J gene: TRBJ1-2
clone size: few
V gene: TRBV19
CDR3 protein: CASSMTENYGYTF
CDR3 DNA: TGTGCCAGTAGTATGACGGAGAACTATGGCTACACCTTC

D gene: -
J gene: TRBJ2-7
clone size: -
V gene: TRBV28
CDR3 protein: CASSFPAGDNYEQYF
CDR3 DNA: TGTGCCAGCAGTTTCCCCGCAGGGGACAACTACGAGCAGTACTTC

D gene: TRBD1
J gene: TRBJ2-1
clone size: -
V gene: TRBV5-1
CDR3 protein: CASSLGDRDEQFF
CDR3 DNA: TGCGCCAGCAGCTTGGGAGACAGGGATGAGCAGTTCTTC

D gene: TRBD1
J gene: TRBJ1-2
clone size: -
V gene: TRBV13
CDR3 protein: CASSLDGGGGAFGPSHGYTF
CDR3 DNA: TGTGCCAGCAGCTTAGACGGTGGAGGGGGCGCGTTCGGGCCCTCGCATGGCTACACCTTC